This record concerns one TCR beta chain sequence. Its antigen is as yet unknown. V lost 7 bases, J lost 6 bases, and 8 bases stayed unmatched. The CDR3 length is 13 residues. Germline values: CDR1 MNHNS, CDR2 SASEGT. The data stem from a study of response to subunit inactivated influenza vaccine. General study points: That few new T cells are recruited by each seasonal influenza vaccination was the authors' suggestion.

Each CDR3 protein gets one entry after TCRdb re-called the RT-PCR reads with MiXCR. Of just over 300,000 distinct CDR3 sequences listed, 22% were seen once; the top ten hold 10%. V and J are TRBV6-1 and TRBJ2-7; 8 bases fit TRBD1. This sample comprised PBMCs from blood, obtained less than 22 months after vaccination. This TCR came from a man between 50 and 69 years old who received an inactivated influenza vaccine. The CDR3 DNA sequence: TGTGCCAGCAAAAGGGACAGGCGGGGCGAGCAGTACTTC. Amino acid sequence: CASKRDRRGEQYF.